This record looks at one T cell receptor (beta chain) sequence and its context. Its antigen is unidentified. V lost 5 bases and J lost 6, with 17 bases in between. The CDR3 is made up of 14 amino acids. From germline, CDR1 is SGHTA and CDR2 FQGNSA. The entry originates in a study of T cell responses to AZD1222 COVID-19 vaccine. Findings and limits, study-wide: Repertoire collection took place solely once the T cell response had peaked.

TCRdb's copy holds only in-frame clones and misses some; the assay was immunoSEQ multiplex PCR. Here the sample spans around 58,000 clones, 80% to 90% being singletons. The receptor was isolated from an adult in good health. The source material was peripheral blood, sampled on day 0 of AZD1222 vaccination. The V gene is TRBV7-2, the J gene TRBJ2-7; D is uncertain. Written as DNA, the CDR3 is TGTGCCAGCAGCCGTAGAAGGGATGCGGCCGAGCAGTACTTC. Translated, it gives CASSRRRDAAEQYF.